This TCR beta chain was sequenced in a study of blood T cell repertoires in COVID-19. A Seattle source enrolled patients during active infection and followed them longitudinally. Per the authors' pipeline: Researchers report that nucleated cell counts were estimated from reference gene primer amplification. The repertoire was sequenced with immunoSEQ multiplex PCR; TCRdb's copy has only in-frame clones and lacks some. V and J calls and clone size are copied from that table; D and trimming were computed from the DNA. Of 230,000 or so clones detected, 81% appear once; the ten largest clones hold 7.5%. From germline, CDR1 is SGHTA and CDR2 FQGNSA. V lost 5 bases and J lost 5, with 13 bases in between. The CDR3 is 14 amino acids.

V usage is TRBV7-2 and J usage is TRBJ1-5, with D possibly being TRBD1 (5 bases). The sequencing sample was made of peripheral blood. The TCR was taken from a woman of 80 years or more with COVID-19, enrolled during active disease. For the CDR3, the DNA is TGTGCCAGCAGCCATCAGGGTAATTATCAGCCCCAGCATTTT. Protein sequence: CASSHQGNYQPQHF.